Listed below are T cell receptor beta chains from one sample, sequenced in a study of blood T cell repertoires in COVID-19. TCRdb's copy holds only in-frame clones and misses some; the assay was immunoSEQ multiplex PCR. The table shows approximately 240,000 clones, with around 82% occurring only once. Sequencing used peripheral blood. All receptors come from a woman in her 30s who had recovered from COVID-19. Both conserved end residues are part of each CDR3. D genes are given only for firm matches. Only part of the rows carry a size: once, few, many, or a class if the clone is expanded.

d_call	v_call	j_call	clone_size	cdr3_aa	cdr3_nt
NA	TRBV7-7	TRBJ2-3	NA	CASSSLQGQGTDTQYF	TGTGCTAGCAGCTCCCTCCAGGGGCAGGGCACAGATACGCAGTATTTT
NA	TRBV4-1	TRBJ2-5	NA	CASSQDLMLAEETQYF	TGCGCCAGCAGCCAAGATTTGATGTTGGCAGAAGAGACCCAGTACTTC
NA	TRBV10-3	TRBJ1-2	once	CAIRVTQALSGYGYTF	TGTGCCATCAGGGTGACACAGGCTCTTTCTGGCTATGGCTACACCTTC
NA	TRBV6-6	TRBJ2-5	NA	CASSYRRRGETQYF	TGTGCCAGCAGTTACAGGCGGCGAGGGGAGACCCAGTACTTC
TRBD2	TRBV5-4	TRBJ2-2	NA	CASSLLAGGTGELFF	TGTGCCAGCAGCTTGCTAGCGGGAGGTACCGGGGAGCTGTTTTTT
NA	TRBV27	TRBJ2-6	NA	CASSPTHGSGANVLTF	TGTGCCAGCAGTCCCACCCACGGCTCTGGGGCCAACGTCCTGACTTTC
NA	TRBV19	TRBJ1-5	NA	CASSIVKTVNQPQHF	TGTGCCAGTAGTATAGTAAAGACAGTCAATCAGCCCCAGCATTTT
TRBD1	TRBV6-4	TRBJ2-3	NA	CASSVQGATDTQYF	TGTGCCAGCAGTGTACAGGGGGCCACAGATACGCAGTATTTT
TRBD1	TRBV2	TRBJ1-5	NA	CASSAMRTGNQPQHF	TGTGCCAGCAGTGCTATGAGGACAGGGAATCAGCCCCAGCATTTT
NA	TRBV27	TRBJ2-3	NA	CASTKDWPTDTQYF	TGTGCCAGCACCAAAGACTGGCCCACAGATACGCAGTATTTT
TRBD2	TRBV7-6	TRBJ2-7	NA	CASSSSSGLAPYEQYF	TGTGCCAGCAGCTCCTCTTCGGGACTAGCCCCTTACGAGCAGTACTTC
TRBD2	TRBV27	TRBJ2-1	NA	CASSAETPGLAGAEQFF	TGTGCCAGCAGTGCCGAAACTCCGGGACTAGCGGGAGCTGAGCAGTTCTTC
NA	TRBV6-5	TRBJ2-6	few	CASGTKNSGANVLTF	TGTGCCAGCGGGACAAAAAACTCTGGGGCCAACGTCCTGACTTTC
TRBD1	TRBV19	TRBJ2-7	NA	CASSIGDGTGSYEQYF	TGTGCCAGTAGTATAGGCGACGGGACAGGGTCCTACGAGCAGTACTTC
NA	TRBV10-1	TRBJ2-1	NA	CASSDRRGIFYNEQFF	TGCGCCAGCAGTGATCGGCGGGGAATTTTCTACAATGAGCAGTTCTTC
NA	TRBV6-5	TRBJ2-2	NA	CASRWDKSTGELFF	TGTGCCAGCAGATGGGACAAGAGCACCGGGGAGCTGTTTTTT
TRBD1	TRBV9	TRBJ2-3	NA	CASSSGGTDGSF	TGTGCCAGCAGCTCAGGGGGCACCGACGGTTCATTT
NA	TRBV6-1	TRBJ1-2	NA	CASSESPGPYGYTF	TGTGCCAGCAGTGAATCTCCAGGCCCCTATGGCTACACCTTC
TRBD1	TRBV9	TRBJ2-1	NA	CASSVVTGSYNEQFF	TGTGCCAGCAGCGTAGTGACAGGGTCCTACAATGAGCAGTTCTTC
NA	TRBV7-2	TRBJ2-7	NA	CASSIRGGEQYF	TGTGCCAGCAGCATACGAGGCGGGGAGCAGTACTTC
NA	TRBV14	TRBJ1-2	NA	CASSQDRTGALYGYTF	TGTGCCAGCAGCCAAGATCGAACAGGAGCATTATATGGCTACACCTTC
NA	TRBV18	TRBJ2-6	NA	CASSLGQPASGANVLTF	TGTGCCAGCTCACTAGGACAGCCTGCCTCTGGGGCCAACGTCCTGACTTTC
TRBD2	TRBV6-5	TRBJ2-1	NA	CASSSTSGSYNEQFF	TGTGCCAGCAGCTCGACTAGCGGGAGCTACAATGAGCAGTTCTTC
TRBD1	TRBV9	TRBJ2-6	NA	CASSPSGQGTTGANVLTF	TGTGCCAGCAGCCCATCCGGACAGGGGACTACTGGGGCCAACGTCCTGACTTTC
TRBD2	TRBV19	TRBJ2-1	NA	CASSISRTSDEQFF	TGTGCCAGTAGTATCAGTCGAACTAGCGATGAGCAGTTCTTC
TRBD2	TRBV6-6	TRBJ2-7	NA	CASMATSPYEQYF	TGTGCCAGCATGGCGACTAGCCCCTACGAGCAGTACTTC